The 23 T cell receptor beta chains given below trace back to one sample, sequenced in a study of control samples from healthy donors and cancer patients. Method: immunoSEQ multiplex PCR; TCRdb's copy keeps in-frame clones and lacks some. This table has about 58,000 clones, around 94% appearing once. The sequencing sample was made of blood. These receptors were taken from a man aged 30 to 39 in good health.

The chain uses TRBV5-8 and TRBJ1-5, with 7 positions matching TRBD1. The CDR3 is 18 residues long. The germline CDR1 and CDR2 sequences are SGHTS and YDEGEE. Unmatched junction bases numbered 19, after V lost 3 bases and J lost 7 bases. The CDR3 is CASSSTTHGTGAHQPQHF. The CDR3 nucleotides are TGTGCCAGCAGCTCGACAACACACGGTACAGGGGCCCACCAGCCCCAGCATTTT.

The chain's CDR3 is CASSLKGGYGYTF. DNA for the CDR3: TGTGCCAGCAGCCTAAAGGGAGGCTATGGCTACACCTTC. V and J are TRBV7-3 and TRBJ1-2; D call uncertain. This CDR3 is 13 amino acids long. Trimming removed 5 bases at V and 4 bases at J, with 11 bases between. CDR1 and CDR2 from the germline V gene are SGHTA and FQGTGA. Complete variable domain (other parts from reference TRBV7-3 and TRBJ1-2): GAGVSQTPSNKVTEKGKYVELRCDPISGHTALYWYRQSLGQGPEFLIYFQGTGAADDSGLPNDRFFAVRPEGSVSTLKIQRTERGDSAVYLCASSLKGGYGYTFGSGTRLTVV.

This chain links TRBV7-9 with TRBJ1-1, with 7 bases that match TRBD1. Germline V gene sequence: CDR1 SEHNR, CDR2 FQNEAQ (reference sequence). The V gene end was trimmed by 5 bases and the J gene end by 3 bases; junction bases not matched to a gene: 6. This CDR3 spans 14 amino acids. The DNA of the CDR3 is TGTGCCAGCAGCCCAGGGGGAAAGGACACTGAAGCTTTCTTT. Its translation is CASSPGGKDTEAFF.

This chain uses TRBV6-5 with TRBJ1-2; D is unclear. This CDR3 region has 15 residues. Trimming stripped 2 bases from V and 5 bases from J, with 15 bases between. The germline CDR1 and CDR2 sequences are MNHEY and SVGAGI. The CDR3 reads CASSYAGMVTYGYTF. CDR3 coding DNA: TGTGCCAGCAGTTACGCGGGCATGGTGACATATGGCTACACCTTC.

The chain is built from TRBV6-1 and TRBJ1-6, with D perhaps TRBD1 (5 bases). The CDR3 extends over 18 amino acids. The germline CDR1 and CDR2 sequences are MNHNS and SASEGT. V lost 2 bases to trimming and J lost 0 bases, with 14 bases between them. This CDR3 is CASSESYPRGSYNSPLHF. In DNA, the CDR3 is TGTGCCAGCAGTGAATCCTACCCAAGGGGCTCCTATAATTCACCCCTCCACTTT.

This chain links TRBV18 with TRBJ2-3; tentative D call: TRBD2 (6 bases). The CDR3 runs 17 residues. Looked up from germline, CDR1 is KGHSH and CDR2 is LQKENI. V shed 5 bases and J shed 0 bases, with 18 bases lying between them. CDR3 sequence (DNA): TGTGCCAGCTCAAAGACCCCTAGCGCCTCTAGCACAGATACGCAGTATTTT. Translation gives CASSKTPSASSTDTQYF.

The CDR3 DNA reads as TGTGCCAGCAGCCGAACAGGGAACGAGCAGTACTTC. This gives the protein CASSRTGNEQYF. The rearrangement uses TRBV27 and TRBJ2-7; D may be TRBD1 (6 bases). Trimming stripped 6 bases from V and 5 bases from J, with 11 bases between. Germline loops: CDR1 MNHEY, CDR2 SMNVEV (reference sequence). This CDR3 region has 12 residues.

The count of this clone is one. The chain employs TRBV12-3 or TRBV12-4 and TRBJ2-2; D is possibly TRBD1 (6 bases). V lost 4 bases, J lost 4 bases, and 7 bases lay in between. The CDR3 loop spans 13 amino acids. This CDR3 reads CASSSRGTGELFF. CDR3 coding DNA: TGTGCCAGCAGTTCCAGGGGCACCGGGGAGCTGTTTTTT.

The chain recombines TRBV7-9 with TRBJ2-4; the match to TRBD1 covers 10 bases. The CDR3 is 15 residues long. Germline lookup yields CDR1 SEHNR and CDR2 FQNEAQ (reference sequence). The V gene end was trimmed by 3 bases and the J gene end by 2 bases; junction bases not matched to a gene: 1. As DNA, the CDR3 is TGTGCCAGCAGCTTGGGACAGGGGACCAAAAACATTCAGTACTTC. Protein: CASSLGQGTKNIQYF.

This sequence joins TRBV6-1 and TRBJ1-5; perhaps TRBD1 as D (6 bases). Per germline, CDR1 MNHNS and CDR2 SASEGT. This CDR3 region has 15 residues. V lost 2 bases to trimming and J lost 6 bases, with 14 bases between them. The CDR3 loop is CASSERGAVSQPQHF. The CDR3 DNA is TGTGCCAGCAGTGAAAGGGGGGCTGTAAGTCAGCCCCAGCATTTT.

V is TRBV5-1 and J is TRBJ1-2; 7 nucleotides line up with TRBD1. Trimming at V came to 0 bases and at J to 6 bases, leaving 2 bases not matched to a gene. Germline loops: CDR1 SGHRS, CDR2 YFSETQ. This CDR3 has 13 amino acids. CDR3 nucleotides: TGCGCCAGCAGCTTGGGACAGGGCGATGGCTACACCTTC. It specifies CASSLGQGDGYTF.

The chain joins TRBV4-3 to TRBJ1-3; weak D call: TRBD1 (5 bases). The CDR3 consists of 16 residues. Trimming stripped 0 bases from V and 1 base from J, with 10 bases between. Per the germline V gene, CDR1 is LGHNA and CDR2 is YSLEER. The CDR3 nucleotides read TGCGCCAGCAGCCAAGAGACAGTTAATTCTGGAAACACCATATATTTT. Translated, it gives CASSQETVNSGNTIYF.

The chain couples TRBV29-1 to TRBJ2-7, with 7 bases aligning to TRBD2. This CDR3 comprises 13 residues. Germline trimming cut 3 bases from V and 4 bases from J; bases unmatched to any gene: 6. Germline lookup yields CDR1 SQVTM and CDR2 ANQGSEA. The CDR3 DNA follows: TGCAGCGTTGACGAGGGAGGGCGATACGAGCAGTACTTC. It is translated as CSVDEGGRYEQYF.

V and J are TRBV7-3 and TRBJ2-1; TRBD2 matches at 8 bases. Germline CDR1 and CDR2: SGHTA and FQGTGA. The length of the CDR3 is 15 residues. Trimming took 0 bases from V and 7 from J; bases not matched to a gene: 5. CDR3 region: CASSLTAGGRNEQFF. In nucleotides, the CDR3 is TGTGCCAGCAGCTTAACGGCGGGGGGTCGGAATGAGCAGTTCTTC.

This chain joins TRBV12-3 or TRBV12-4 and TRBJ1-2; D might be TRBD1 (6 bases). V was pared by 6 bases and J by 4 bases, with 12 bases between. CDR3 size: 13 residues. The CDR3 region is CASSQQGAYGYTF. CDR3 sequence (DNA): TGTGCCAGCAGCCAACAGGGCGCCTATGGCTACACCTTC.

This chain's CDR3 is CASARLAGVGANVLTF. CDR3 DNA: TGTGCCAGCGCAAGACTAGCGGGAGTTGGGGCCAACGTCCTGACTTTC. The chain uses TRBV6-4 and TRBJ2-6; 12 positions match TRBD2. With 8 bases clipped from V and 3 bases from J, the junction kept 5 bases outside the gene matches. Germline V gene sequence: CDR1 MRHNA, CDR2 SNTAGT. The CDR3 sequence is 16 residues long.

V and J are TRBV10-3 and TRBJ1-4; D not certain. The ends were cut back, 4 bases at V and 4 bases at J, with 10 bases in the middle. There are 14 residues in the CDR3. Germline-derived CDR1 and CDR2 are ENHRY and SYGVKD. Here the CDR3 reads CAISGGQINEKLFF. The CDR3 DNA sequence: TGTGCCATCAGTGGTGGGCAGATTAATGAAAAACTGTTTTTT.

Here the CDR3 DNA reads TGTGCCAGTAGTAGGTCTAGCGGGGAGCAGTTCTTC. It codes for CASSRSSGEQFF. The chain joins TRBV19 to TRBJ2-1, with 8 nucleotides matching TRBD2. This CDR3 contains 12 residues. Germline loops: CDR1 LNHDA, CDR2 SQIVND (reference sequence). Germline trimming cut 4 bases from V and 10 bases from J; bases unmatched to any gene: 3.

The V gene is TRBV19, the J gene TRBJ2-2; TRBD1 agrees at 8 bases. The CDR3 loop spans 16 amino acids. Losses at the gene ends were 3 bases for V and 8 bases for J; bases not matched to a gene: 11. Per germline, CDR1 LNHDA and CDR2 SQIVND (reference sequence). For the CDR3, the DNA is TGTGCCAGTAGTATCGGAGCGCGGACAGGGTTTGGGGAGCTGTTTTTT. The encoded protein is CASSIGARTGFGELFF.

CDR3 loop: CASRGGPYEQYF. The CDR3 DNA follows: TGTGCCAGTAGAGGGGGCCCCTACGAGCAGTACTTC. The J gene is TRBJ2-7, the V gene TRBV19; 7 bases are shared with TRBD1. Per germline, CDR1 LNHDA and CDR2 SQIVND (reference sequence). V lost 6 bases and J lost 2; bases outside the gene matches: 1. There are 12 residues in the CDR3.

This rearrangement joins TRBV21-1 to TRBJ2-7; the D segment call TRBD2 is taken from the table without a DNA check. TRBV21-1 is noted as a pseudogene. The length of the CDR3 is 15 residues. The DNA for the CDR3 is TGTGCCAGCAGCAAAGTGTGGACTCCCCTCTACGAGCAGTACTTC. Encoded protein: CASSKVWTPLYEQYF.

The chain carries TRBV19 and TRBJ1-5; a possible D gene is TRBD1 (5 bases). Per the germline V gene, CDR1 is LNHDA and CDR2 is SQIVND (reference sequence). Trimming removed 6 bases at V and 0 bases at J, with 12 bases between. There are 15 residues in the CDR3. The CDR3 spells CASSPGTDSNQPQHF. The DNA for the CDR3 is TGTGCCAGTAGCCCCGGGACGGATAGCAATCAGCCCCAGCATTTT.

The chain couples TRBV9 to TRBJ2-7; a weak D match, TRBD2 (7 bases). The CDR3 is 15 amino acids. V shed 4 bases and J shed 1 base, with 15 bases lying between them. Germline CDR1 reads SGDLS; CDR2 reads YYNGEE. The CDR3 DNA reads TGTGCCAGCAGCCCGACGGGGGGCTCTTCCTACGAGCAGTACTTC. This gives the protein CASSPTGGSSYEQYF.